This T cell receptor beta chain was recovered during a study of PD-1 blockade in classical Hodgkin lymphoma. The study's findings and limits: Relapsed/refractory patients reportedly had the lowest baseline TCR diversity, below newly diagnosed patients, who were below healthy donors.

Clones were read by immunoSEQ multiplex PCR, and TCRdb kept only the in-frame ones, dropping some. Of 2,000 or so clones listed, roughly 80% are singletons. As to this clone: Its matching antigen is unknown.

Each patient relapsed following autologous stem cell transplantation, and prior brentuximab vedotin exposure differed. This clonotype originated in a human donor with classical Hodgkin lymphoma. The sample here was peripheral blood mononuclear cells (PBMCs), taken at baseline.

The CDR3 DNA sequence: TGTGCCAGCAGCTCCCGGACAGACCCCTACGAGCAGTACTTC. Residues: CASSSRTDPYEQYF. The chain couples TRBV7-2 to TRBJ2-7; D is perhaps TRBD1 (6 bases). This CDR3 has 14 amino acids. The V gene lost 4 bases and the J gene lost 2 bases, with 12 bases spanning the gap. Looked up from germline, CDR1 is SGHTA and CDR2 is FQGNSA.